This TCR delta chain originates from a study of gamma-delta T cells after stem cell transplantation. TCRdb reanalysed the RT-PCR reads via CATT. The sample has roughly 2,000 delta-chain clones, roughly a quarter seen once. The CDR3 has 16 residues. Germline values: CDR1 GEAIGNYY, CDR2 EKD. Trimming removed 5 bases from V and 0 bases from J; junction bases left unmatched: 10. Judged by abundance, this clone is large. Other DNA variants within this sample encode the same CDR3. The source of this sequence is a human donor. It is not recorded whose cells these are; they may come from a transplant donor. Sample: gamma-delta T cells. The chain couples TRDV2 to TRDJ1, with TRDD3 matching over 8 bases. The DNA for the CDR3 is TGTGCCTGTGTATCTCTGGGGGACCCGTACACCGATAAACTCATCTTT. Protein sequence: CACVSLGDPYTDKLIF.